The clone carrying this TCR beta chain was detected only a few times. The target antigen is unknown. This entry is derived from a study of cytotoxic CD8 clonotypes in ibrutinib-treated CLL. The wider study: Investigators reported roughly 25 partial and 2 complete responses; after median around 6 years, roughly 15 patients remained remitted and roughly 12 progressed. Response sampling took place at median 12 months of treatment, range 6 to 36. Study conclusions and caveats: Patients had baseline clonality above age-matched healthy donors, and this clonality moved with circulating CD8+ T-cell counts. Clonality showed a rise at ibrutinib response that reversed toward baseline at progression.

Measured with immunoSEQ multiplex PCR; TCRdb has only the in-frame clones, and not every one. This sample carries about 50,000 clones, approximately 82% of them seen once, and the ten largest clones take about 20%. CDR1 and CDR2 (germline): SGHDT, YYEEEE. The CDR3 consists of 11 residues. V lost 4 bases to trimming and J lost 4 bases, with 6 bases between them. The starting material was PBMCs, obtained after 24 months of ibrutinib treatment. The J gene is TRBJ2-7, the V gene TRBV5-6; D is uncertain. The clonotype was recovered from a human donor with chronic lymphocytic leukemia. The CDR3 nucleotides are TGTGCCAGCAGCACTGATTACGAGCAGTACTTC. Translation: CASSTDYEQYF.